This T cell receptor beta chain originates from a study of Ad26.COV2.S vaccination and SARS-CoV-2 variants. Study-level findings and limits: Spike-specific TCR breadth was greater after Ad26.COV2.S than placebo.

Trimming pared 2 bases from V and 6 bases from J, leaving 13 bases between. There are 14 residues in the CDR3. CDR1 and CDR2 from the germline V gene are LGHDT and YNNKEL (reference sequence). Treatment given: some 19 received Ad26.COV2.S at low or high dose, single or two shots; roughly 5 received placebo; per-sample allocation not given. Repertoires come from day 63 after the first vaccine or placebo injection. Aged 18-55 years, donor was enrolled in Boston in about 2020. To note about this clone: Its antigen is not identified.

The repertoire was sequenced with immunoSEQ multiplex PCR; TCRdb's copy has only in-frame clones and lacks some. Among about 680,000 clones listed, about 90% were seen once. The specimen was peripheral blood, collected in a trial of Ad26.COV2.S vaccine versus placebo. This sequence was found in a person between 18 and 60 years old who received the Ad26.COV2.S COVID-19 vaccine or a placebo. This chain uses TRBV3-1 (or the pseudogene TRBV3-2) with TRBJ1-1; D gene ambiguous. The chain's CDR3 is CASSQIPSRAEAFF. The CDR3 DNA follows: TGTGCCAGCAGCCAAATCCCTTCGAGAGCTGAAGCTTTCTTT.